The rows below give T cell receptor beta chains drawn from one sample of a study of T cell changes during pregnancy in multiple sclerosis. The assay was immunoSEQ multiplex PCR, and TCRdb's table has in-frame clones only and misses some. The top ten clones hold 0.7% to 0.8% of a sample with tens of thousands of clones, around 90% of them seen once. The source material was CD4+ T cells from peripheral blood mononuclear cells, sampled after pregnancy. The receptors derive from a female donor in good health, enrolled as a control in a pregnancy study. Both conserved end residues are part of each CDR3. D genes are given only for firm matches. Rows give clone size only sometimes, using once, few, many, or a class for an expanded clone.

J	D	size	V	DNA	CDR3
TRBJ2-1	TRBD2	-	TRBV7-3	TGTGCCAGCGCGCCAGCGGGAGCGGATGAGCAGTTCTTC	CASAPAGADEQFF
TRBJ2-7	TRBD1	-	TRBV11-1	TGTGCCAGCAGCCCAGCCAGGGGGCAGTCCCTCCATACCAACGGCGAGCAGTACTTC	CASSPARGQSLHTNGEQYF
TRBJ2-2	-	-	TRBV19	TGTGCCAGTAGTATACAGGGGTCGAACACCGGGGAGCTGTTTTTT	CASSIQGSNTGELFF
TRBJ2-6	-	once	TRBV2	TGTGCCGGTGGGGCGGACGACCCTCTGACTTTC	CAGGADDPLTF
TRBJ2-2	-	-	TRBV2	TGTGCCAGCAGCCCGAATCCAGGGGTCACCGGGGAGCTGTTTTTT	CASSPNPGVTGELFF
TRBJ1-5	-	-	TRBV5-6	TGTGCCAGCAACACATCGGGGGGGCTCTATAGCAATCAGCCCCAGCATTTT	CASNTSGGLYSNQPQHF
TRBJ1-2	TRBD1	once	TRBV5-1	TGCGCCAGCAGCTTGGGGGACAGGCCACTGGGCTACACCTTC	CASSLGDRPLGYTF
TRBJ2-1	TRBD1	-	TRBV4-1	TGCGCCAGCAGCCAAAAGGGGGCCGGCAGGGCCGGGGAAAAGAATGAGCAGTTCTTC	CASSQKGAGRAGEKNEQFF
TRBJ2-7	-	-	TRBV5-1	TGCGCCAGCAGCTTCGCCGACTACTCCTACGAGCAGTACTTC	CASSFADYSYEQYF
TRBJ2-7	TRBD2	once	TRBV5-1	TGCGCCAGCAGCTGGGTTAGCGGGGGGATCAACGAGCAGTACTTC	CASSWVSGGINEQYF
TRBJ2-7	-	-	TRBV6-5	TGTGCCAGCAGTCGGACTATAACGGGACCCGAGCAGTACTTC	CASSRTITGPEQYF
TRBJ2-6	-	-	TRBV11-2	TGTGCCAGCTGCAGGGCTGGGGCCAACGTCCTGACTTTC	CASCRAGANVLTF
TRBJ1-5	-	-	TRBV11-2	TGTGCCAGCAGCTTAGGTAGGGGATTGGGGCATCAGCCCCAGCATTTT	CASSLGRGLGHQPQHF
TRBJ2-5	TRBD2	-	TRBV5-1	TGCGCCAGCAGCTTGCCCAAACTAGCGGACCAAGAGACCCAGTACTTC	CASSLPKLADQETQYF
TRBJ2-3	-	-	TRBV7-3	TGTGCCAGCAGTTACCGGGACAACACAGATACGCAGTATTTT	CASSYRDNTDTQYF
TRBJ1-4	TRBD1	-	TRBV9	TGTGCCAGCAGCAGACAGGTCGCCCGAGGGACAGGGAATGAAAAACTGTTTTTT	CASSRQVARGTGNEKLFF
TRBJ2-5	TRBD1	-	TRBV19	TGTGCCAGTAGTATCCCACATGGGACAGGGGAGACCCAGTACTTC	CASSIPHGTGETQYF
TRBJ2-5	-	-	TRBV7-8	TGTGCCAGCAGCTTACCGCTCAGGTCCCGTAAGGAGACCCAGTACTTC	CASSLPLRSRKETQYF
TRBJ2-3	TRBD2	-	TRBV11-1	TGTGCCAGCAGCCCTCGCGGACTAGCGGAGGGCACAGATACGCAGTATTTT	CASSPRGLAEGTDTQYF
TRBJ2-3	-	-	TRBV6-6	TGTGCCAGCAGTTCCCACGGGGACTGGGCAGATACGCAGTATTTT	CASSSHGDWADTQYF
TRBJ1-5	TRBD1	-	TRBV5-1	TGCGCCAGCAGCCCGGAGGGTGGACAGGTCAATCAGCCCCAGCATTTT	CASSPEGGQVNQPQHF
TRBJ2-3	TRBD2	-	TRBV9	TGTGCCAGCAGCGGGGGACTAGCGGGCCTCTCTTGGGGCACAGATACGCAGTATTTT	CASSGGLAGLSWGTDTQYF
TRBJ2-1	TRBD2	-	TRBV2	TGTGCCAGCAGTCGCGAACTAGCGGGGGGATACAATGAGCAGTTCTTC	CASSRELAGGYNEQFF
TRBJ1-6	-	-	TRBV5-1	TGCGCCAGCAGCTCCGCCTCAGGGGACGGGAATTCACCCCTCCACTTT	CASSSASGDGNSPLHF
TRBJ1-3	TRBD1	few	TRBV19	TGTGCCACTATGAGGGGACAGTCCAACTCTGGAAACACCATATATTTT	CATMRGQSNSGNTIYF
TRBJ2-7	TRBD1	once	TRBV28	TGTGCCAGCAGTTTTTCCGGGACAGGGATCTACGAGCAGTACTTC	CASSFSGTGIYEQYF
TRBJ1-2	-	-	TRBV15	TGTGCCACCAGCCGGACAGCCTTAGAGGGCTACACCTTC	CATSRTALEGYTF
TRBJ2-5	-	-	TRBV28	TGTGCCAGCAGACAGGGGGGGGAGGAAGAGACCCAGTACTTC	CASRQGGEEETQYF
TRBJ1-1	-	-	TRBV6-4	TGTGCCAGCAGCTGGACAGTGAACACTGAAGCTTTCTTT	CASSWTVNTEAFF
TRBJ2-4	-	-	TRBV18	TGTGCCAGCTCACCGACAGTAGCCAAAAACATTCAGTACTTC	CASSPTVAKNIQYF
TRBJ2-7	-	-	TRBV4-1	TGCGCCAGCAGCCGAATAAGATCGGGAAACTCCTACGAGCAGTACTTC	CASSRIRSGNSYEQYF
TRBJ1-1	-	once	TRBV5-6	TGTGCCAGCAGCGGGCTCCCACGATCCACTGAAGCTTTCTTT	CASSGLPRSTEAFF